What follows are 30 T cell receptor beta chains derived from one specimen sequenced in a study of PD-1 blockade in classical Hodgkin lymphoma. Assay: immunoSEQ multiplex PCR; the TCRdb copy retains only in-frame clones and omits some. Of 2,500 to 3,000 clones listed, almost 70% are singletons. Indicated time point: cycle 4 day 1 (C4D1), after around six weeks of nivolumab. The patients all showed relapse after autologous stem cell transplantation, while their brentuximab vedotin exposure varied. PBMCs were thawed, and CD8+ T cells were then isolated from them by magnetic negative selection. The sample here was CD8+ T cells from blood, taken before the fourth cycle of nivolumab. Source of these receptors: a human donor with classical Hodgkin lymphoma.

The CDR3 sequence is CASSQENTGELFF. In nucleotides, the CDR3 is TGTGCCAGCAGCCAAGAGAACACCGGGGAGCTGTTTTTT. The V and J genes are TRBV11-3 and TRBJ2-2; D not resolved. Looked up from germline, CDR1 is SGHNT and CDR2 is YENEEA. This CDR3 spans 13 amino acids. Trimming removed 5 bases at V and 1 base at J, with 5 bases between.

The CDR3 loop reads CASSRAGSAEAFF. CDR3 coding DNA: TGTGCCAGCAGTAGGGCCGGGAGCGCTGAAGCTTTCTTT. The V and J genes are TRBV7-6 and TRBJ1-1; unclear D gene. The germline CDR1 and CDR2 sequences are SGHVS and FNYEAQ. CDR3 length equals 13 residues. Trimming removed 6 bases at V and 6 bases at J, with 14 bases between.

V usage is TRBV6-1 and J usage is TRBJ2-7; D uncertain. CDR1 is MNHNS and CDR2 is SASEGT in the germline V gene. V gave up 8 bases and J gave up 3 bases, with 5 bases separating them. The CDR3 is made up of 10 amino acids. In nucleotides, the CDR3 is TGTGCCAGCCTCCTCTACGAGCAGTACTTC. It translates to CASLLYEQYF.

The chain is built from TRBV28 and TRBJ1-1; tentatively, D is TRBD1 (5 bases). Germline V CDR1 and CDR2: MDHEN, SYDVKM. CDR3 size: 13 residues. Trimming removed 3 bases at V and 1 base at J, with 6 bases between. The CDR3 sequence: CASSLGGNTEAFF. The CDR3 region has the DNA TGTGCCAGCAGTTTGGGGGGGAACACTGAAGCTTTCTTT. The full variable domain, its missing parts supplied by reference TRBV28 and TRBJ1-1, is DVKVTQSSRYLVKRTGEKVFLECVQDMDHENMFWYRQDPGLGLRLIYFSYDVKMKEKGDIPEGYSVSREKKERFSLILESASTNQTSMYLCASSLGGNTEAFFGQGTRLTVV.

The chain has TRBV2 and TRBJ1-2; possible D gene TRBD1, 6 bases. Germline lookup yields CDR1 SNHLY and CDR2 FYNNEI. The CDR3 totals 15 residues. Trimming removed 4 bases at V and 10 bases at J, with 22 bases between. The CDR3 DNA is TGTGCCAGCAGTGGAGTACAGGGAGATTCTTTCTTCTACACCTTC. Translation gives CASSGVQGDSFFYTF.

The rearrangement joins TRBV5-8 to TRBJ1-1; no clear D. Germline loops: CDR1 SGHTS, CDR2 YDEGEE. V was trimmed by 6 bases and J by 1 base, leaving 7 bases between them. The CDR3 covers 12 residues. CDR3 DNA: TGTGCCAGCACCGAGACGAACACTGAAGCTTTCTTT. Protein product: CASTETNTEAFF.

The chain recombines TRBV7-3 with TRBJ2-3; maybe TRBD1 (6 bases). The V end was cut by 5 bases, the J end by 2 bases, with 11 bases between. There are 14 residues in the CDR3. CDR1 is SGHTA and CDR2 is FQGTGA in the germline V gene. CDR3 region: CASSRWGHTDTQYF. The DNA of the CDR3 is TGTGCCAGCAGCCGCTGGGGACACACAGATACGCAGTATTTT.

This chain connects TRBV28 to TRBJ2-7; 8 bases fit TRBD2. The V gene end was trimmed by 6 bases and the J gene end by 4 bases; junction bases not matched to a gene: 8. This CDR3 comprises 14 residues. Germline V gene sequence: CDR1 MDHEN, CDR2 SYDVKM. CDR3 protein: CASSPRGGAYEQYF. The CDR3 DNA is TGTGCCAGCAGCCCCCGGGGGGGGGCTTACGAGCAGTACTTC.

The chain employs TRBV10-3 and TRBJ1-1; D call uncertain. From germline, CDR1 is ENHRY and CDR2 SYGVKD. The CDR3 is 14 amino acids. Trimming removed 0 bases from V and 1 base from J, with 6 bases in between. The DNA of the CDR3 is TGTGCCATCAGTGAGTCAGGCTCGAACACTGAAGCTTTCTTT. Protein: CAISESGSNTEAFF.

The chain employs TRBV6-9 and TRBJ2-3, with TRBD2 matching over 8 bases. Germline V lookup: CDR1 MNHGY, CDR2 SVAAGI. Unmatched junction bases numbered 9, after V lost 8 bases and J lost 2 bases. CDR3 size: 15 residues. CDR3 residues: CASVRGGRVTDTQYF. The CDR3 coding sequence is TGTGCCAGCGTACGGGGGGGCCGTGTCACAGATACGCAGTATTTT.

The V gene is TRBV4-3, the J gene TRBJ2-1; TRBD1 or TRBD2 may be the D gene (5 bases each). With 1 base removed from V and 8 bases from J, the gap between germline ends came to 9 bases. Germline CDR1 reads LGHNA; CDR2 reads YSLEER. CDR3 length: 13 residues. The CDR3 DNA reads TGCGCCAGCAGCCAAGGCGTGGGGGATGAGCAGTTCTTC. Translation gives CASSQGVGDEQFF.

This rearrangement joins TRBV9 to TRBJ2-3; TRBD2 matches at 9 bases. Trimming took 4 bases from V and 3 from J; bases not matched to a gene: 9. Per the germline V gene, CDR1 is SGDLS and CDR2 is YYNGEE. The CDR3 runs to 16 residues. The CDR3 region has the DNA TGTGCCAGCAGCCCGAGCAGGGCGGGGGGGACAGATACGCAGTATTTT. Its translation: CASSPSRAGGTDTQYF.

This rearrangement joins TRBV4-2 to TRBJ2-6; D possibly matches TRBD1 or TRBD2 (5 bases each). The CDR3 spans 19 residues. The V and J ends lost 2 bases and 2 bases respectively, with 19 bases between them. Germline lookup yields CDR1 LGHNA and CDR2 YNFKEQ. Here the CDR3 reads CASSQTIGEGSPGANVLTF. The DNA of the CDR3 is TGTGCCAGCAGCCAAACCATAGGAGAGGGGTCGCCTGGGGCCAACGTCCTGACTTTC.

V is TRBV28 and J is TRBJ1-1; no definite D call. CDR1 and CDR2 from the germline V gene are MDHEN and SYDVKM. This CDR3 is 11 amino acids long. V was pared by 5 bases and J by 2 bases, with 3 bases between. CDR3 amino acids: CASSTNTEAFF. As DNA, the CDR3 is TGTGCCAGCAGTACTAACACTGAAGCTTTCTTT.

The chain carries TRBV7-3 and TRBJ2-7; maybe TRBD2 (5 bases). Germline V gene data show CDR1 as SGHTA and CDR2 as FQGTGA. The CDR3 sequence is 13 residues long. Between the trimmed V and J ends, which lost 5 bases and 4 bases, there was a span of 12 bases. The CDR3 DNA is TGTGCCAGCAGCCCCCCGGGGAGTTACGAGCAGTACTTC. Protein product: CASSPPGSYEQYF.

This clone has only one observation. The CDR3 DNA is TGTGCCAGCAGTCCGGGACTAGCGGCTACCGGGGAGCTGTTTTTT. Amino acid sequence: CASSPGLAATGELFF. The rearrangement uses TRBV6-5 and TRBJ2-2; 11 positions agree with TRBD2. Germline CDR1 is MNHEY and CDR2 is SVGAGI. V trimming: 5 bases; J trimming: 5 bases; junction bases outside the gene matches: 4. This CDR3 comprises 15 residues.

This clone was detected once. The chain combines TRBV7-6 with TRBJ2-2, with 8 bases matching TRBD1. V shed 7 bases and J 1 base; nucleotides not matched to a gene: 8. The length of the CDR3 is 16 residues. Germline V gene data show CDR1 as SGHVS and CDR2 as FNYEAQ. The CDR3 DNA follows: TGTGCCAGCACCCCTCCTGGGACAGGGAACACCGGGGAGCTGTTTTTT. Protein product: CASTPPGTGNTGELFF.

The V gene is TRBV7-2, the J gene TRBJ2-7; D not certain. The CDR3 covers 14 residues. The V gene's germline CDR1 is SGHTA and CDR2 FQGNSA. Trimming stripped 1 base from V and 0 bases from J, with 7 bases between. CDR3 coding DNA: TGTGCCAGCAGCTTAGGCGGCGACTCCTACGAGCAGTACTTC. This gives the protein CASSLGGDSYEQYF.

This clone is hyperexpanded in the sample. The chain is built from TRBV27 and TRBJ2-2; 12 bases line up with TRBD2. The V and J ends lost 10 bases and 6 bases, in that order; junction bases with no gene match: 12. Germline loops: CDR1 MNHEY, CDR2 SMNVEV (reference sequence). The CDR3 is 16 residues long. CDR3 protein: CATLGPASGGAGELFF. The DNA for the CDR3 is TGTGCCACCCTCGGACCGGCTAGCGGGGGGGCCGGGGAGCTGTTTTTT.

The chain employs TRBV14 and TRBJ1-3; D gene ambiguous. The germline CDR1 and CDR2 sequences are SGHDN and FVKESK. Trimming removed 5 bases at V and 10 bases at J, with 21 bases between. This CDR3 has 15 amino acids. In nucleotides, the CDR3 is TGTGCCAGCAGCTCAAACAGCGAGGCAGCAAGGACCATATATTTT. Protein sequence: CASSSNSEAARTIYF.

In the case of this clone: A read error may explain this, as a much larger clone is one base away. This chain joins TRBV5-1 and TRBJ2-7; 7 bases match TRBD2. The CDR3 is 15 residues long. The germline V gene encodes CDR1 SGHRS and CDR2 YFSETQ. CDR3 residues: CTSSPLGGEAGEQYF. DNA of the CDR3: TGCACCAGCAGCCCACTAGGCGGGGAAGCGGGAGAGCAGTACTTC.

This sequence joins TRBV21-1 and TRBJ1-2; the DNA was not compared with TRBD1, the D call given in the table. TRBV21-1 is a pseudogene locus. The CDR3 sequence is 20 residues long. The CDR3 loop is CASSPRGQGGRKGPDYGYTF. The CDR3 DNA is TGTGCCAGCAGCCCTCGGGGACAGGGAGGGCGAAAGGGCCCCGACTATGGCTACACCTTC.

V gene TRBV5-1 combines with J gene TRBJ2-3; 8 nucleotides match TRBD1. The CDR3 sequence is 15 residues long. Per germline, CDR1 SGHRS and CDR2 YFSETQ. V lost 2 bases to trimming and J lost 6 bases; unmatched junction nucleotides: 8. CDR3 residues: CASSFEGQVADTQYF. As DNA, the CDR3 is TGCGCCAGCAGCTTCGAGGGACAGGTGGCCGATACGCAGTATTTT.

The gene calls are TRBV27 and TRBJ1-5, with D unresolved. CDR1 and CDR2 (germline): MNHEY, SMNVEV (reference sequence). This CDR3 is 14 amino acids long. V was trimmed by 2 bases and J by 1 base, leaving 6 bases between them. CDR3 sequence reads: CASSLLGSNQPQHF. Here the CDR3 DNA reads TGTGCCAGCAGTTTACTGGGGAGCAATCAGCCCCAGCATTTT.

CDR3 region: CASSLRDYRSVYNEQFF. The CDR3 region has the DNA TGTGCCAGCAGCTTAAGGGACTACCGTTCGGTGTACAATGAGCAGTTCTTC. This sequence joins TRBV7-9 and TRBJ2-1; the match to TRBD2 covers 7 bases. Germline lookup yields CDR1 SEHNR and CDR2 FQNEAQ (reference sequence). V trimming: 2 bases; J trimming: 4 bases; junction bases outside the gene matches: 11. This CDR3 spans 17 amino acids.

The CDR3 DNA sequence: TGTGCCAGTAGTATAAATTGGGACAGGGGAATCGAGCAGTACTTC. Residues: CASSINWDRGIEQYF. The gene calls are TRBV19 and TRBJ2-7; 10 bases map to TRBD1. The CDR3 totals 15 residues. J was trimmed by 6 bases and V by 2 bases; bases with no gene match: 7. The germline CDR1 and CDR2 sequences are LNHDA and SQIVND (reference sequence).

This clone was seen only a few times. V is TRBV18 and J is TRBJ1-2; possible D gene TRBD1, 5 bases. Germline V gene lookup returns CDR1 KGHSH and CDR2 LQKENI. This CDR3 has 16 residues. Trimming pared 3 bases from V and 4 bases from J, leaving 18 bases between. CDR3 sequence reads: CASSPQGWGAPYGYTF. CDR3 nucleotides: TGTGCCAGCTCACCCCAGGGCTGGGGCGCTCCCTATGGCTACACCTTC.

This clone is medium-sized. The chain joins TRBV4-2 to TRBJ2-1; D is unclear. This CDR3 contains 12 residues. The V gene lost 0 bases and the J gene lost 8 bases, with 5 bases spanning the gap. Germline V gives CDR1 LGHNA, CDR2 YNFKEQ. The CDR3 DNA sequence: TGTGCCAGCAGCCAAGACCAGTATGAGCAGTTCTTC. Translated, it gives CASSQDQYEQFF.

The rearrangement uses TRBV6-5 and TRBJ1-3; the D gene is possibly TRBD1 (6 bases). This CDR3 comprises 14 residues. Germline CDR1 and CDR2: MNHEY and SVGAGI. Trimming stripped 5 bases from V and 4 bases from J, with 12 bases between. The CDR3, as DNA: TGTGCCAGCAGTCCTACAGGGATGGGAAACACCATATATTTT. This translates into CASSPTGMGNTIYF.

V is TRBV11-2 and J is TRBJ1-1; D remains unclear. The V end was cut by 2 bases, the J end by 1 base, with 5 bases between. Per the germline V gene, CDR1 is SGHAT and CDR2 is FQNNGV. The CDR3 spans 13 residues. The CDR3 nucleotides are TGTGCCAGCAGCTTACAAGGGAACACTGAAGCTTTCTTT. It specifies CASSLQGNTEAFF.